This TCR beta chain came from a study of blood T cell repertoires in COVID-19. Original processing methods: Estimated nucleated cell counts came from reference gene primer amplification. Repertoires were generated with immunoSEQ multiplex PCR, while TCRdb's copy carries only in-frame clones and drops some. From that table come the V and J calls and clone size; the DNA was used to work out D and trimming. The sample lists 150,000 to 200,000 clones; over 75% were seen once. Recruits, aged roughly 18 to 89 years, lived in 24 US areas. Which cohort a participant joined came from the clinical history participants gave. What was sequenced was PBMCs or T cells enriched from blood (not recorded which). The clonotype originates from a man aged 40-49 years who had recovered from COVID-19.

Here the CDR3 DNA reads TGTGCCAGCAGCCCCCGGGCGGGGCCTTCCGGGGCCTACAATGAGCAGTTCTTC. Protein product: CASSPRAGPSGAYNEQFF. The chain has TRBV7-3 and TRBJ2-1; D is perhaps TRBD2 (6 bases). The CDR3 has 18 residues. V gave up 5 bases and J gave up 2 bases, with 22 bases separating them. Germline V gene data show CDR1 as SGHTA and CDR2 as FQGTGA. Variable domain in full (rest from reference TRBV7-3 and TRBJ2-1): GAGVSQTPSNKVTEKGKYVELRCDPISGHTALYWYRQSLGQGPEFLIYFQGTGAADDSGLPNDRFFAVRPEGSVSTLKIQRTERGDSAVYLCASSPRAGPSGAYNEQFFGPGTRLTVL.